This T cell receptor (beta chain) was sequenced in a study of T cell responses to AZD1222 COVID-19 vaccine. Across the whole study: Pooled samples include second doses given at about 4 or 12 weeks. Broader study findings: Unmutated variant regions are reportedly the target of nearly half of TCRs that are spike-specific.

Per the germline V gene, CDR1 is SEHNR and CDR2 is FQNEAQ (reference sequence). The CDR3 length is 15 residues. V was trimmed by 5 bases and J by 0 bases, leaving 13 bases between them. TCRdb's copy holds only in-frame clones and misses some; the assay was immunoSEQ multiplex PCR. The profile shows about 150,000 clones, about nine tenths of them singletons. With regard to this clone: Antigen: not known.

The receptor's source is an adult in good health. The starting material was peripheral blood, obtained on day 0 of AZD1222 vaccination. The chain has TRBV7-9 and TRBJ1-1; D call uncertain. CDR3 residues: CASSPSGSMNTEAFF. The CDR3 region has the DNA TGTGCCAGCAGCCCTTCAGGATCTATGAACACTGAAGCTTTCTTT.